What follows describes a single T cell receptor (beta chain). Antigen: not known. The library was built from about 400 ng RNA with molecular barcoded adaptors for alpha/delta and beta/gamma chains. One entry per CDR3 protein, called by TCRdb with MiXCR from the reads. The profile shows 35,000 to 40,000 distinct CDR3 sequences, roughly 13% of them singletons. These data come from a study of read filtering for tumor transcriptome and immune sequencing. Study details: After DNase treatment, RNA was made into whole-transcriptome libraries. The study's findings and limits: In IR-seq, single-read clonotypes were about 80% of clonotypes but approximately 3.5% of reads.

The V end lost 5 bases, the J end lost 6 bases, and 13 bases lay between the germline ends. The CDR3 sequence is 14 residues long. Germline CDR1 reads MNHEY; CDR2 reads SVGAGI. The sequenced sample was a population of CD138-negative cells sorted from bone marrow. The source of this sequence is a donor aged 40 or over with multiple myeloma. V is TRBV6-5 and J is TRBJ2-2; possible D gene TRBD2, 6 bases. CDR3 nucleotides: TGTGCCAGCAGTCGGGACTCCGACCCCGGGGAGCTGTTTTTT. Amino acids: CASSRDSDPGELFF.